This TCR beta chain was profiled in a study of blood T cell repertoires in COVID-19. In the study's own analysis: From reference gene primer amplification, estimates of nucleated cell counts were derived. Clones were read by immunoSEQ multiplex PCR, and TCRdb kept only the in-frame ones, dropping some. The V and J calls and clone size were taken over from that table, and D and trimming were inferred from the DNA. The sample lists over 150,000 clones; roughly 80% were seen once. Trimming took 3 bases from V and 0 from J; bases not matched to a gene: 6. Per the germline V gene, CDR1 is LGHNA and CDR2 is YSLEER. The CDR3 totals 16 residues.

This clonotype originated in a man older than 75 with acute or convalescent COVID-19. The rearrangement uses TRBV4-3 and TRBJ2-7; 9 nucleotides line up with TRBD1. The sequenced material came from peripheral blood. The DNA of the CDR3 is TGCGCCAGCAGCCAGGGGGACAGGGCCAGCTCCTACGAGCAGTACTTC. Translation gives CASSQGDRASSYEQYF.